A single sample is the source of the 14 T cell receptor beta chains below, sequenced in a study. Each CDR3 protein gets one entry after TCRdb re-called the 5' RACE reads with MiXCR. The profile shows over 10,000 distinct CDR3 sequences, approximately 50% of them singletons. Cells sorted as Tregs were CD4+, CD25+ and CD127-/low. What was sequenced was tumor-infiltrating Tregs sorted from the breast tumor. These receptors were obtained from a female donor with breast cancer.

The chain joins TRBV20-1 to TRBJ1-1, with 9 nucleotides matching TRBD1. V shed 5 bases and J 0 bases; nucleotides not matched to a gene: 7. The CDR3 has 15 residues. Germline V CDR1 and CDR2: DFQATT, SNEGSKA (reference sequence). The CDR3 nucleotides are TGCAGTGCTGGAGTACAGGGGGCGATGAACACTGAAGCTTTCTTT. Encoded protein: CSAGVQGAMNTEAFF.

The V and J genes are TRBV5-1 and TRBJ2-6, with D uncertain. CDR1 is SGHRS, CDR2 YFSETQ, per germline. The CDR3 is made up of 17 amino acids. Trimming left V 1 base short and J 0 bases short, with 11 bases between. CDR3 region: CASSLYQVISGANVLTF. In DNA form, the CDR3 reads TGCGCCAGCAGCTTGTATCAGGTGATCTCTGGGGCCAACGTCCTGACTTTC.

The CDR3 DNA reads TGTGCCATCAGTGACAGAAACAATCAGCCCCAGCATTTT. This gives the protein CAISDRNNQPQHF. V usage is TRBV10-3 and J usage is TRBJ1-5; no reliable D call. Germline loops: CDR1 ENHRY, CDR2 SYGVKD. The CDR3 has 13 amino acids. Trimming cost V 3 bases and J 3 bases, with 6 bases left between them.

The rearrangement links TRBV29-1 to TRBJ1-5; no reliable D call. Germline V lookup: CDR1 SQVTM, CDR2 ANQGSEA. With 5 bases removed from V and 6 bases from J, the gap between germline ends came to 14 bases. This CDR3 has 13 amino acids. In nucleotides, the CDR3 is TGCAGCGTTACCCTGGGCGGAGGTCAGCCCCAGCATTTT. This gives the protein CSVTLGGGQPQHF.

The chain uses TRBV5-1 and TRBJ1-3, with D tentatively TRBD1 (5 bases). CDR3 length: 15 amino acids. V lost 6 bases, J lost 0 bases, and 13 bases lay in between. The germline CDR1 and CDR2 sequences are SGHRS and YFSETQ. This CDR3 is CASTPVGDSGNTIYF. CDR3 nucleotides: TGCGCCAGCACTCCCGTGGGGGACTCTGGAAACACCATATATTTT.

This clonotype appeared a few times. V usage is TRBV6-6 and J usage is TRBJ1-1; TRBD1 aligns across 7 bases. This CDR3 spans 13 amino acids. Losses at the gene ends were 6 bases for V and 6 bases for J; bases not matched to a gene: 7. Germline-derived CDR1 and CDR2 are MNHNY and SVGAGI (reference sequence). Here the CDR3 DNA reads TGTGCCAGCAGAAACCGACAGGGTTCTGAAGCTTTCTTT. Protein product: CASRNRQGSEAFF.

This chain links TRBV7-2 with TRBJ2-3; D uncertain. Germline-derived CDR1 and CDR2 are SGHTA and FQGNSA. This CDR3 region has 12 residues. V dropped 4 bases and J dropped 6 bases, with 8 bases sitting between them. The CDR3 region is CASSSNLDTQYF. CDR3 DNA sequence: TGTGCCAGCAGCTCCAATCTCGATACGCAGTATTTT.

V gene TRBV6-4 combines with J gene TRBJ2-3; the match to TRBD2 covers 13 bases. Germline trimming cut 0 bases from V and 4 bases from J; bases unmatched to any gene: 1. CDR1 and CDR2 (germline): MRHNA, SNTAGT. This CDR3 spans 16 amino acids. This CDR3 reads CASSDSGLAGPDTQYF. CDR3 bases: TGTGCCAGCAGTGACTCGGGACTAGCGGGACCAGATACGCAGTATTTT.

The gene calls are TRBV20-1 and TRBJ2-2; 8 bases are a match to TRBD2. CDR1 is DFQATT and CDR2 is SNEGSKA in the germline V gene (reference sequence). The CDR3 runs to 16 residues. Trimming cost V 6 bases and J 3 bases; bases outside gene matches: 12. Here the CDR3 reads CSAPPQAGVDTGELFF. CDR3 bases: TGCAGTGCCCCGCCTCAAGCGGGAGTAGACACCGGGGAGCTGTTTTTT.

In nucleotides, the CDR3 is TGTGCCAGCAGTCGGACAGCGAACACTGAAGCTTTCTTT. Protein sequence: CASSRTANTEAFF. The rearrangement joins TRBV6-2 or TRBV6-3 to TRBJ1-1, with D maybe TRBD1 (6 bases). Germline assignment: CDR1 MNHEY and CDR2 SVGEGT. Trimming shortened V by 5 bases and J by 1 base, and 8 bases separated the two germline ends. The CDR3 totals 13 residues.

The chain carries TRBV9 and TRBJ2-1; 7 bases fit TRBD1. Germline trimming cut 0 bases from V and 3 bases from J; bases unmatched to any gene: 6. Germline loops: CDR1 SGDLS, CDR2 YYNGEE. The CDR3 has 16 amino acids. The CDR3 is CASSVVPRTGYNEQFF. For the CDR3, the DNA is TGTGCCAGCAGCGTAGTTCCCCGGACAGGCTACAATGAGCAGTTCTTC.

The chain combines TRBV4-3 with TRBJ2-7, with D maybe TRBD1 (5 bases). V lost 1 base to trimming and J lost 2 bases, with 9 bases between them. The CDR3 is 14 amino acids. The germline CDR1 and CDR2 sequences are LGHNA and YSLEER. CDR3 sequence: CASSQGTNTYEQYV. Written as DNA, the CDR3 is TGCGCCAGCAGCCAAGGGACAAATACCTACGAGCAGTACGTC.

This clonotype was observed a few times. V is TRBV5-1 and J is TRBJ2-1; 7 bases agree with TRBD2. Germline loops: CDR1 SGHRS, CDR2 YFSETQ. V was clipped by 1 base and J by 0 bases; unmatched bases: 4. The CDR3 sequence is 16 residues long. For the CDR3, the DNA is TGCGCCAGCAGCTTGTTGGGCGGGAGCTCCTACAATGAGCAGTTCTTC. It encodes CASSLLGGSSYNEQFF.

The sample holds a few counts of this clonotype. The V gene is TRBV4-3, the J gene TRBJ2-1; 8 bases map to TRBD2. The length of the CDR3 is 16 residues. Germline-derived CDR1 and CDR2 are LGHNA and YSLEER. After removal of 0 bases from V and 6 bases from J, the junction contained 7 bases not matched to a gene. The CDR3 protein is CASSQDPPGGSNEQFF. Written as DNA, the CDR3 is TGCGCCAGCAGCCAAGATCCCCCGGGGGGGTCCAATGAGCAGTTCTTC.